This T cell receptor (beta chain) was sequenced for a study of response to subunit inactivated influenza vaccine. Notes on the study in general: The authors proposed limited new T cell recruitment per seasonal influenza vaccination.

MiXCR, run by TCRdb on the RT-PCR reads, gives a single entry per CDR3 protein. The sample holds fewer than 700,000 distinct CDR3 sequences, roughly 13% seen once. For this clonotype: Its antigen is currently unknown.

The CDR3 is made up of 15 amino acids. Germline-derived CDR1 and CDR2 are MNHEY and SVGAGI. V lost 0 bases and J 3 bases, leaving 10 bases between the germline ends. This TCR derives from a man aged 50 or older who received an inactivated influenza vaccine. The chain couples TRBV6-5 to TRBJ2-3; no definite D call. Material: PBMCs from blood, obtained 40 to 50 days after vaccination. The CDR3 DNA reads as TGTGCCAGCAGTTACTCTTCGCAGGAGACAGATACGCAGTATTTT. It translates to CASSYSSQETDTQYF.